This T cell receptor beta chain was documented in a study of blood T cell repertoires in COVID-19. Clones were read by immunoSEQ multiplex PCR, and TCRdb kept only the in-frame ones, dropping some. The sample records over 200,000 clones, around nine tenths being singletons. CDR1 GTSNPN and CDR2 SVGIG come from the germline V gene (reference sequence). V shed 2 bases, J shed 7 bases, and the junction held 11 bases outside the gene matches. The CDR3 consists of 15 residues. This clone was counted a few times. The source of this sequence is a woman aged 55 to 70 with acute or convalescent COVID-19. The sample taken for sequencing was peripheral blood. The V and J genes are TRBV30 and TRBJ1-2; TRBD1 aligns across 9 bases. The CDR3 coding sequence is TGTGCCTGGAGTTACTCGGGACAGGGCGACAGTGGCTACACCTTC. Protein sequence: CAWSYSGQGDSGYTF.